This record covers a single T cell receptor beta chain. Losses at the gene ends were 6 bases for V and 1 base for J; bases not matched to a gene: 7. Germline-derived CDR1 and CDR2 are SGHTA and FQGNSA. The CDR3 spans 16 residues. TCRdb's table, derived via immunoSEQ multiplex PCR, lists solely in-frame clones and lacks some. Among roughly 500,000 clones listed, 79% were seen once. The data originate from a study of shared clonotypes between healthy human individuals. The sequenced sample consisted of PBMCs. The rearrangement uses TRBV7-2 and TRBJ2-3; 10 bases are shared with TRBD2. This sequence originates from a woman in her thirties or forties in good health. Some clones in this sample may be carry-over from other donors' samples. The DNA for the CDR3 is TGTGCCAGCAGTTTCTCTAGCGGGAGCGGCACAGATACGCAGTATTTT. Translation: CASSFSSGSGTDTQYF.